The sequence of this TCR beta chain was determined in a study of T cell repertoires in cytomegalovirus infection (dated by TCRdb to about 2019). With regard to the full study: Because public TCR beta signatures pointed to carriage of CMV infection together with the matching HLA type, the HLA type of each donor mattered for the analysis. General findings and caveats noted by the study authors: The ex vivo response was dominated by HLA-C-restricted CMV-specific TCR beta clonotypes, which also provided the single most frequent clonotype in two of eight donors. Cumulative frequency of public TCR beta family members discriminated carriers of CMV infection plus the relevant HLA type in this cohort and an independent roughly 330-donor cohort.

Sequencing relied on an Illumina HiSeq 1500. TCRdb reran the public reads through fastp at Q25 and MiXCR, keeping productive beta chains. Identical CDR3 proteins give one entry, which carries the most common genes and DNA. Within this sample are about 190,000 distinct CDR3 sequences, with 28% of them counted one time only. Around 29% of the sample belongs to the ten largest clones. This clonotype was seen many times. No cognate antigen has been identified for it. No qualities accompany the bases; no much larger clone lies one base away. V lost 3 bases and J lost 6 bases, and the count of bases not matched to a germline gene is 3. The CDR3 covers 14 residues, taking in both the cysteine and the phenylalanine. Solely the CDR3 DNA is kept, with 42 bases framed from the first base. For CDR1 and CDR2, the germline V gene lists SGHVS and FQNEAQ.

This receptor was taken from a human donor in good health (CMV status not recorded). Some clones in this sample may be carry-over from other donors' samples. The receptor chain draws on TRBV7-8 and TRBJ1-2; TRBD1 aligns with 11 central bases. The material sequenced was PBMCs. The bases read TGTGCCAGCAGCTTGGACAGGGGGCCAAATGGCTACACCTTC. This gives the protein CASSLDRGPNGYTF.